Listed below are T cell receptor beta chains from one sample, sequenced in a study of cytomegalovirus exposure and HLA in healthy donors. The assay was immunoSEQ multiplex PCR, and TCRdb's table has in-frame clones only and misses some. Of around 160,000 clones in the sample, over 80% were seen once. Material for sequencing was PBMCs. These receptors originate from a woman aged 18-29 years in good health and CMV-seronegative. Both conserved end residues are part of each CDR3. A D gene is named only where the DNA matches it firmly. Rows may omit the clone size; those that give it use once, few, many or a size class.

v_call,d_call,j_call,clone_size,cdr3_nt,cdr3_aa
TRBV10-2,.,TRBJ2-1,.,TGCGCCAGCGCCCTTGGGGGCCGTTACAATGAGCAGTTCTTC,CASALGGRYNEQFF
TRBV11-3,.,TRBJ1-5,.,TGTGCCAGCAGCCCAGGGGGCAATCAGCCCCAGCATTTT,CASSPGGNQPQHF
TRBV5-4,.,TRBJ1-1,.,TGTGCCAGCAGCCTAGAACGCTCTGAAGCTTTCTTT,CASSLERSEAFF
TRBV13,.,TRBJ2-3,.,TGTGCCAGCAGCTTAGGGCACTCTATACTCACAGATACGCAGTATTTT,CASSLGHSILTDTQYF
TRBV5-4,TRBD1,TRBJ1-3,.,TGTGCCAGCAGCCCGACAGGGGCGCCTTCCTCTGGAAACACCATATATTTT,CASSPTGAPSSGNTIYF
TRBV7-9,TRBD2,TRBJ2-3,few,TGTGCCAGCAGCCGACTAGCGACAGATACGCAGTATTTT,CASSRLATDTQYF
TRBV6-1,.,TRBJ1-2,.,TGTGCCAGCAGTGAAGCGGGTAGGGGCTATGGCTACACCTTC,CASSEAGRGYGYTF
TRBV19,TRBD1,TRBJ2-5,.,TGTGCCAGTAGTATGAGTTACAGGGGGCAGGAGACCCAGTACTTC,CASSMSYRGQETQYF
TRBV5-1,TRBD1,TRBJ2-5,few,TGCGCCAGCAGTACAGGACAGGGGCCGCGGACCCAGTACTTC,CASSTGQGPRTQYF
TRBV2,TRBD2,TRBJ2-7,once,TGTGCCAGCAGTACCAAGAGGAGCGGGGGTAGAACCTACGAGCAGTACTTC,CASSTKRSGGRTYEQYF
TRBV5-1,TRBD1,TRBJ2-7,.,TGCGCCAGCAGCTCCCGCCCGACAGGGTACGAGCAGTACTTC,CASSSRPTGYEQYF
TRBV5-6,TRBD1,TRBJ1-2,.,TGTGCCAGCAGCTGGGGCCGGGGCAGGGGGAATGGCTACACCTTC,CASSWGRGRGNGYTF
TRBV2,TRBD1,TRBJ1-1,few,TGTGCCAGCAGAGTACAGGGGGCAACTGAAGCTTTCTTT,CASRVQGATEAFF
TRBV28,.,TRBJ1-1,.,TGTGCCAGCAGCTCAAGGGCCGGGAGATCTGAAGCTTTCTTT,CASSSRAGRSEAFF
TRBV19,.,TRBJ2-7,.,TGTGCCAGTAGTACGGGTAAATCTTCCGAGCAGTACTTC,CASSTGKSSEQYF
TRBV6-5,TRBD1,TRBJ1-3,few,TGTGCCAGCAGTTACTCGGGGACAGGGTCTGGAAACACCATATATTTT,CASSYSGTGSGNTIYF
TRBV28,TRBD1,TRBJ1-6,.,TGTGCCAGCAGTTCCAGACAGGGGGCGCGGTTGAATTCACCCCTCCACTTT,CASSSRQGARLNSPLHF